The present T cell receptor (beta chain) was sequenced within a study of beta chain features in type 1 diabetes. Study-level points and caveats: Within each of all four CD4+ subsets, Type 1 diabetes patients had TCRB CDR3s that were moderately but significantly shorter. Shorter templates might be favored by PCR, and equally so in patients and in controls.

What was sequenced were expressed TCRB transcripts, since all of the isolated RNA had been reverse transcribed. Sequencing used immunoSEQ multiplex PCR; TCRdb keeps in-frame clones, though not all of them. The sample consists of just under 150,000 clones, 10% of them appearing once. This clone has only a few counts. What it binds is unknown. This receptor was taken from a man aged 18 to 29 in good health. Sequenced: naive CD4+ T cells from blood.

CDR3: CASSLVGQGAEEKLFF. The CDR3 DNA sequence: TGTGCCAGCAGCTTGGTCGGACAGGGGGCGGAAGAAAAACTGTTTTTT. The chain carries TRBV7-2 and TRBJ1-4; the match to TRBD1 covers 11 bases. Germline assignment: CDR1 SGHTA and CDR2 FQGNSA. CDR3 size: 16 residues. The V segment lost 3 bases and the J segment 8 bases; nucleotides outside the gene matches: 8.